These T cell receptor beta chains were read from a single sample in a study of T cell repertoires in cytomegalovirus infection. Their antigen targets remain unknown. TCRdb passed the reads through MiXCR, listing each CDR3 protein once. The table records just under 500,000 distinct CDR3 sequences, around 35% of them present only once. The sequenced sample was cultured PBMCs, obtained from culture after CMV antigen stimulation. The receptors shown here come from a human donor in good health (CMV status not recorded). Some clones in this sample may be carry-over from other donors' samples. Both conserved end residues are part of each CDR3. The order of the fields is D gene, J gene, CDR3 length, clone size, V gene, CDR3 DNA, CDR3 protein. D genes are given only for firm matches. The listing skips clone size in some rows; elsewhere it reads once, few, many or a size class.

D gene: -
J gene: TRBJ2-7
CDR3 length: 13
clone size: few
V gene: TRBV6-1
CDR3 DNA: TGTGCCAGCAGTCGTCTAGTTTACGACGAGCAGTACTTC
CDR3 protein: CASSRLVYDEQYF

D gene: -
J gene: TRBJ2-1
CDR3 length: 12
clone size: -
V gene: TRBV2
CDR3 DNA: TGTGCCAGCAAGGCAGGCTACAATGAGCAGTTCTTC
CDR3 protein: CASKAGYNEQFF

D gene: TRBD2
J gene: TRBJ2-3
CDR3 length: 15
clone size: -
V gene: TRBV12-3/TRBV12-4
CDR3 DNA: TGTGCCAGCAGTTTCGGAGCGGGAGAGGTAGATACGCAGTATTTT
CDR3 protein: CASSFGAGEVDTQYF

D gene: -
J gene: TRBJ2-1
CDR3 length: 14
clone size: -
V gene: TRBV6-8
CDR3 DNA: TGTGCCAGCAGTTACGTGGGATTAAAGGAAGGGCAGTTCTTC
CDR3 protein: CASSYVGLKEGQFF

D gene: -
J gene: TRBJ1-1
CDR3 length: 13
clone size: -
V gene: TRBV4-1
CDR3 DNA: TGCGCCAGCAGCCAGGCGCCGAACACTGAAGCTTTCTTT
CDR3 protein: CASSQAPNTEAFF

D gene: TRBD2
J gene: TRBJ2-4
CDR3 length: 18
clone size: -
V gene: TRBV12-3/TRBV12-4
CDR3 DNA: TGTGCCAGCAGCTCCGGGACTAGCGTATACCTAGCCAAAAACATTCAGTACTTC
CDR3 protein: CASSSGTSVYLAKNIQYF

D gene: TRBD1
J gene: TRBJ1-4
CDR3 length: 16
clone size: few
V gene: TRBV7-8
CDR3 DNA: TGTGCCAGCAGCTTTAGGTTGGGAGGGACAGGCGAAAAACTGTTTTTT
CDR3 protein: CASSFRLGGTGEKLFF

D gene: -
J gene: TRBJ2-3
CDR3 length: 17
clone size: few
V gene: TRBV7-2
CDR3 DNA: TGTGCCAGCAGCTTAGCGGGATCGACGGCAAGCACAGATACGCAGTATTTT
CDR3 protein: CASSLAGSTASTDTQYF

D gene: TRBD1
J gene: TRBJ1-2
CDR3 length: 15
clone size: few
V gene: TRBV5-1
CDR3 DNA: TGCGCCAGCAGCTTATTTACAGGGACAGCTTTTGGCTACACCTTC
CDR3 protein: CASSLFTGTAFGYTF

D gene: -
J gene: TRBJ2-5
CDR3 length: 13
clone size: few
V gene: TRBV4-1
CDR3 DNA: TGCGCCAGCAGCCTGACTGATGGGGAGACCCAGTACTTC
CDR3 protein: CASSLTDGETQYF

D gene: TRBD1
J gene: TRBJ2-7
CDR3 length: 15
clone size: few
V gene: TRBV20-1
CDR3 DNA: TGCAGTGCTAGCTCCCCGGGACAGGCTTCCTACGAGCAGTACTTC
CDR3 protein: CSASSPGQASYEQYF

D gene: TRBD1
J gene: TRBJ1-5
CDR3 length: 15
clone size: few
V gene: TRBV6-2/TRBV6-3
CDR3 DNA: TGTGCCAGCAGTTACTACCAGGGGGTTCATCAGCCCCAGCATTTT
CDR3 protein: CASSYYQGVHQPQHF

D gene: -
J gene: TRBJ1-2
CDR3 length: 16
clone size: -
V gene: TRBV9
CDR3 DNA: TGTGCCAGCAGCGTAGGGAGTTCGGGTATTCTCTATGGCTACACCTTC
CDR3 protein: CASSVGSSGILYGYTF

D gene: TRBD2
J gene: TRBJ2-1
CDR3 length: 17
clone size: few
V gene: TRBV6-6
CDR3 DNA: TGTGCCAGCAGTTACTCTTGGGCGGGAGGGCCTTCCAATGAGCAGTTCTTC
CDR3 protein: CASSYSWAGGPSNEQFF

D gene: -
J gene: TRBJ2-1
CDR3 length: 14
clone size: few
V gene: TRBV6-2/TRBV6-3
CDR3 DNA: TGTGCCAGCAGTTACTCTGGACTTTCGCATGAGCAGTTCTTC
CDR3 protein: CASSYSGLSHEQFF

D gene: TRBD1
J gene: TRBJ1-3
CDR3 length: 16
clone size: once
V gene: TRBV28
CDR3 DNA: TGTGCCAGCAGTAGCCGGGACAGGGTGTCTGGAAACACCATATATTTT
CDR3 protein: CASSSRDRVSGNTIYF

D gene: -
J gene: TRBJ1-4
CDR3 length: 15
clone size: -
V gene: TRBV7-2
CDR3 DNA: TGTGCCAGCAGCTTAGGGGGGGGAACTAATGAAAAACTGTTTTTT
CDR3 protein: CASSLGGGTNEKLFF

D gene: -
J gene: TRBJ2-3
CDR3 length: 15
clone size: many
V gene: TRBV9
CDR3 DNA: TGTGCCAGCAGCGTACTAGAGTCACAAACAAATACGCAGTATTTT
CDR3 protein: CASSVLESQTNTQYF

D gene: TRBD1
J gene: TRBJ1-1
CDR3 length: 14
clone size: few
V gene: TRBV6-1
CDR3 DNA: TGTGCCAGCAGCCACTCCCCAGGGGGCACTGAAGCTTTCTTT
CDR3 protein: CASSHSPGGTEAFF

D gene: -
J gene: TRBJ1-4
CDR3 length: 14
clone size: -
V gene: TRBV7-9
CDR3 DNA: TGTGCCAGCAGCCCCTGGGGGCCCGATGAAAAACTGTTTTTT
CDR3 protein: CASSPWGPDEKLFF

D gene: TRBD1
J gene: TRBJ1-2
CDR3 length: 14
clone size: -
V gene: TRBV5-4
CDR3 DNA: TGTGCCAGCAGCTTGGAGGACAGGGGCTATGGCTACACCTTC
CDR3 protein: CASSLEDRGYGYTF

D gene: -
J gene: TRBJ1-4
CDR3 length: 14
clone size: -
V gene: TRBV2
CDR3 DNA: TGTGCCAGCAGGATGGACAGCGGAAATGAAAAACTGTTTTTT
CDR3 protein: CASRMDSGNEKLFF

D gene: TRBD2
J gene: TRBJ2-1
CDR3 length: 16
clone size: once
V gene: TRBV24-1
CDR3 DNA: TGTGCCACCAGTGACCCTAGCGGGAAAGGGGGGAATGAGCAGTTCTTC
CDR3 protein: CATSDPSGKGGNEQFF

D gene: TRBD2
J gene: TRBJ2-1
CDR3 length: 12
clone size: -
V gene: TRBV29-1
CDR3 DNA: TGCAGCGTCGGACTAGCGTCGAATGAGCAGTTCTTC
CDR3 protein: CSVGLASNEQFF

D gene: -
J gene: TRBJ2-1
CDR3 length: 13
clone size: -
V gene: TRBV6-2/TRBV6-3
CDR3 DNA: TGTGCCAGCAGTGGGACTCCTTACAATGAGCAGTTCTTC
CDR3 protein: CASSGTPYNEQFF

D gene: -
J gene: TRBJ2-1
CDR3 length: 14
clone size: -
V gene: TRBV24-1
CDR3 DNA: TGTGCCACCAGTGTGGCAGGGTTTAGTTCTGAGCAGTTCTTC
CDR3 protein: CATSVAGFSSEQFF

D gene: -
J gene: TRBJ2-1
CDR3 length: 15
clone size: -
V gene: TRBV4-1
CDR3 DNA: TGTGCCAGCAGCCAAGATAGAACCTCCTACAATGAGCAGTTCTTC
CDR3 protein: CASSQDRTSYNEQFF

D gene: TRBD1
J gene: TRBJ1-4
CDR3 length: 15
clone size: -
V gene: TRBV4-1
CDR3 DNA: TGCGCCAGCAGCCAAGTTGGGCAGGGGGATGAAAAACTGTTTTTT
CDR3 protein: CASSQVGQGDEKLFF

D gene: TRBD1
J gene: TRBJ2-7
CDR3 length: 15
clone size: -
V gene: TRBV20-1
CDR3 DNA: TGCAGTGCTAGAGAAAAAGTGGGACAGCCCTACGAGCAGTACTTC
CDR3 protein: CSAREKVGQPYEQYF

D gene: TRBD2
J gene: TRBJ2-2
CDR3 length: 16
clone size: -
V gene: TRBV10-3
CDR3 DNA: TGTGCCATCAGTAAGACTAGCGGGACGAACACCGGGGAGCTGTTTTTT
CDR3 protein: CAISKTSGTNTGELFF

D gene: TRBD1
J gene: TRBJ1-5
CDR3 length: 15
clone size: few
V gene: TRBV6-2/TRBV6-3
CDR3 DNA: TGTGCCAGCAGTTACCCGACAGGGTTTAATCAGCCCCAGCATTTT
CDR3 protein: CASSYPTGFNQPQHF

D gene: -
J gene: TRBJ2-3
CDR3 length: 13
clone size: many
V gene: TRBV7-2
CDR3 DNA: TGTGCCAGCAGCTTAGCGCAGGAGGATACGCAGTATTTT
CDR3 protein: CASSLAQEDTQYF

D gene: TRBD1
J gene: TRBJ2-7
CDR3 length: 14
clone size: -
V gene: TRBV19
CDR3 DNA: TGTGCCAGCAGACTGGACAGGTCCTCCTACGAGCAGTACTTC
CDR3 protein: CASRLDRSSYEQYF

D gene: -
J gene: TRBJ2-1
CDR3 length: 15
clone size: -
V gene: TRBV12-3/TRBV12-4
CDR3 DNA: TGTGCCAGCAGTTTAGGGTCGGGAGCTGGCAATGAGCAGTTCTTC
CDR3 protein: CASSLGSGAGNEQFF

D gene: -
J gene: TRBJ1-4
CDR3 length: 15
clone size: -
V gene: TRBV18
CDR3 DNA: TGTGCCAGCTCACCGCAGGGGCTTACTAATGAAAAACTGTTTTTT
CDR3 protein: CASSPQGLTNEKLFF